The rows below give T cell receptor beta chains drawn from one sample of a study of neurological immune-mediated disorders. Each CDR3 protein gets one entry after TCRdb re-called the 5' RACE reads with MiXCR. This sample yields roughly 47,000 distinct CDR3 sequences, of which approximately 4.5% are seen a single time; about 6% belongs to the top ten. Specimen: PBMCs. These receptor sequences come from a woman in her sixties with multiple sclerosis. Both conserved end residues are part of each CDR3. A D gene is named only where the DNA matches it firmly. Some rows mark clone size as missing; the rest say once, few, many or name a class of expanded clone.

cdr3_length clone_size d_call j_call v_call cdr3_aa cdr3_nt
14 many TRBD2 TRBJ2-1 TRBV7-2 CASSFSGGYNEQFF TGTGCCAGCAGCTTTAGCGGGGGGTACAATGAGCAGTTCTTC
13 many . TRBJ2-3 TRBV20-1 CSVNGRYTDTQYF TGCAGTGTGAACGGACGATACACAGATACGCAGTATTTT
13 many . TRBJ1-4 TRBV20-1 CSARASRAEKLFF TGCAGTGCTAGAGCCTCCAGGGCTGAGAAACTGTTTTTT
18 few TRBD1 TRBJ1-2 TRBV5-8 CASSLRRTGSSRDYGYTF TGTGCCAGCAGCCTCAGACGGACAGGATCTTCAAGGGACTATGGCTACACCTTC
15 . TRBD2 TRBJ2-1 TRBV20-1 CSANPLAGGYNEQFF TGCAGTGCGAATCCACTAGCGGGAGGGTACAATGAGCAGTTCTTC
15 many TRBD1 TRBJ1-2 TRBV7-8 CASSLALGRGFGYTF TGTGCCAGCAGCTTAGCGCTGGGCAGGGGGTTCGGCTACACCTTC
17 many TRBD2 TRBJ2-1 TRBV9 CASSVGLAGGQYNEQFF TGTGCCAGCAGCGTAGGACTAGCGGGGGGGCAATACAATGAGCAGTTCTTC
14 . . TRBJ2-3 TRBV5-1 CASSLRRSTDTQYF TGCGCCAGCAGCTTAAGACGGAGCACAGATACGCAGTATTTT
16 few . TRBJ2-6 TRBV24-1 CATSDYSDSGANVLTF TGTGCCACCAGTGATTATAGCGACTCTGGGGCCAACGTCCTGACTTTC
17 many . TRBJ2-3 TRBV3-1 CASSQDLRGVNTDTQYF TGTGCCAGCAGCCAAGATTTAAGGGGGGTCAACACAGATACGCAGTATTTT
14 many . TRBJ1-1 TRBV28 CASSLVGQGRGAFF TGTGCCAGCAGTTTGGTAGGGCAGGGGCGCGGGGCTTTCTTT
16 . TRBD2 TRBJ2-1 TRBV7-9 CASSLVAGGPYNEQFF TGTGCCAGCAGCTTAGTAGCGGGAGGACCCTACAATGAGCAGTTCTTC
11 many . TRBJ2-1 TRBV6-2/TRBV6-3 CASSNAGGQFF TGTGCCAGCTCGAACGCCGGTGGGCAGTTCTTC
14 many . TRBJ1-2 TRBV3-1 CASSLRRDNYGYTF TGTGCCAGCAGCCTACGCCGGGACAACTATGGCTACACCTTC
12 many . TRBJ1-1 TRBV29-1 CSVEGGLSRAFF TGCAGCGTTGAAGGTGGCCTTTCGCGCGCTTTCTTT